The 19 T cell receptor beta chains below come from one sample, sequenced in a study of T-cell memory formation after mild COVID-19. TCRdb independently ran MiXCR on the 5' RACE reads; one entry per CDR3 protein. This sample yields 270,000 or so distinct CDR3 sequences, of which over 15% are seen a single time; 23% belongs to the top ten. Specimen: PBMCs or a T cell subset sorted from them (not recorded which). The origin of the receptors is a young man who had mild COVID-19 (a few samples of this study predate the infection). Cell type and time point are not known.

This clonotype has just a few counts. V gene TRBV29-1 combines with J gene TRBJ2-7, with TRBD2 as a possible D gene (5 bases). V lost 7 bases and J lost 0, with 13 bases in between. The CDR3 loop spans 13 amino acids. Germline CDR1 reads SQVTM; CDR2 reads ANQGSEA. The CDR3 reads CSGVSGSSYEQYF. The CDR3 nucleotides read TGCAGCGGCGTCTCGGGGAGCTCCTACGAGCAGTACTTC.

The V and J genes are TRBV4-1 and TRBJ2-1; 10 nucleotides line up with TRBD2. V was clipped by 5 bases and J by 10 bases; unmatched bases: 11. The germline V gene has CDR1 MGHRA and CDR2 YSYEKL. This CDR3 is built from 15 residues. CDR3: CASSAAGGPTQEQFF. DNA for the CDR3: TGCGCCAGCAGCGCAGCGGGGGGGCCGACTCAGGAGCAGTTCTTC.

This sequence joins TRBV12-3 or TRBV12-4 and TRBJ1-5; 10 bases line up with TRBD1. V lost 7 bases, J lost 6 bases, and 3 bases stayed unmatched. This CDR3 spans 13 amino acids. CDR3: CASTGDRGQPQHF. The CDR3 nucleotides are TGTGCCAGCACCGGGGACAGGGGTCAGCCCCAGCATTTT.

This clonotype occurred many times. The chain links TRBV5-1 to TRBJ2-7, with D possibly matching TRBD1 (5 bases). The CDR3 runs 13 residues. V was pared by 1 base and J by 2 bases, with 7 bases between. Germline V lookup: CDR1 SGHRS, CDR2 YFSETQ. Written as DNA, the CDR3 is TGCGCCAGCAGCTTGCCAGGGACCTACGAGCAGTACTTC. This translates into CASSLPGTYEQYF. The full variable domain, completed using reference TRBV5-1 and TRBJ2-7, is KAGVTQTPRYLIKTRGQQVTLSCSPISGHRSVSWYQQTPGQGLQFLFEYFSETQRNKGNFPGRFSGRQFSNSRSEMNVSTLELGDSALYLCASSLPGTYEQYFGPGTRLTVT.

The V gene is TRBV7-3, the J gene TRBJ2-7, with D unresolved. Trimming removed 1 base from V and 3 bases from J, with 13 bases in between. CDR1 is SGHTA, CDR2 FQGTGA, per germline. CDR3 size: 15 residues. For the CDR3, the DNA is TGTGCCAGCAGCTTAAGAGGTTCAGGCAACTACGAGCAGTACTTC. Protein: CASSLRGSGNYEQYF.

This chain uses TRBV7-8 with TRBJ2-3; D perhaps matches TRBD2 (7 bases). The CDR3 loop spans 15 amino acids. Germline-derived CDR1 and CDR2 are SGHVS and FQNEAQ. V was trimmed by 6 bases and J by 2 bases, leaving 15 bases between them. The CDR3 sequence: CASRSAGAITDTQYF. CDR3 DNA sequence: TGTGCCAGCAGATCCGCGGGGGCGATCACAGATACGCAGTATTTT. The complete variable domain, with remaining parts taken from reference TRBV7-8 and TRBJ2-3, reads GAGVSQSPRYKVAKRGQDVALRCDPISGHVSLFWYQQALGQGPEFLTYFQNEAQLDKSGLPSDRFFAERPEGSVSTLKIQRTQQEDSAVYLCASRSAGAITDTQYFGPGTRLTVL.

The rearrangement links TRBV5-4 to TRBJ2-3; D might be TRBD1 or TRBD2, each matching 5 bases. V lost 4 bases and J lost 1, with 16 bases in between. The CDR3 length is 16 residues. The germline gives CDR1 SGHNT, CDR2 YYREEE (reference sequence). In DNA, the CDR3 is TGTGCCAGCAGCGGACCCCAGGGACCCCGCACAGATACGCAGTATTTT. It is translated as CASSGPQGPRTDTQYF.

A few counts support this clonotype. J is TRBJ1-2 and V is TRBV5-1, with 10 bases aligning to TRBD1. The CDR3 runs 14 residues. The V and J ends lost 4 bases and 4 bases, in that order; junction bases with no gene match: 4. Germline CDR1 is SGHRS and CDR2 is YFSETQ. CDR3 sequence reads: CASSRDRGVYGYTF. The DNA for the CDR3 is TGCGCCAGCAGCCGGGACAGGGGCGTCTATGGCTACACCTTC.

The CDR3 reads CASSSARASGGYTDTQYF. CDR3 coding DNA: TGTGCCAGCAGCTCCGCCAGAGCTAGCGGGGGGTACACAGATACGCAGTATTTT. The chain has TRBV7-9 and TRBJ2-3, with 11 bases lining up with TRBD2. The CDR3 is made up of 18 amino acids. V trimming: 4 bases; J trimming: 2 bases; junction bases outside the gene matches: 11. Germline loops: CDR1 SEHNR, CDR2 FQNEAQ (reference sequence).

This clonotype was seen only a few times. This chain uses TRBV7-9 with TRBJ1-4; D gene ambiguous. V was shortened by 1 base and J by 8 bases, with 14 bases between the two germline ends. The CDR3 is made up of 15 amino acids. Germline assignment: CDR1 SEHNR and CDR2 FQNEAQ (reference sequence). CDR3 in DNA: TGTGCCAGCAGCTTAGGTTTCTGGGCCGGGGAAAAACTGTTTTTT. It yields the protein CASSLGFWAGEKLFF.

This chain uses TRBV2 with TRBJ2-5, with D maybe TRBD2 (6 bases). The CDR3 spans 12 residues. Trimming stripped 10 bases from V and 4 bases from J, with 13 bases between. Germline V lookup: CDR1 SNHLY, CDR2 FYNNEI. The DNA for the CDR3 is TGTGCCAAATCGCGGAGGGGAGAGACCCAGTACTTC. It is translated as CAKSRRGETQYF.

This clonotype was observed a few times. The V gene is TRBV27, the J gene TRBJ2-5; the match to TRBD2 covers 9 bases. CDR1 is MNHEY and CDR2 is SMNVEV in the germline V gene (reference sequence). V gave up 10 bases and J gave up 2 bases; unmatched junction bases: 11. The CDR3 has 15 amino acids. CDR3 residues: CATSPLAGGQETQYF. For the CDR3, the DNA is TGTGCCACCTCCCCCTTGGCGGGGGGGCAAGAGACCCAGTACTTC.

This clonotype was observed a few times. The V and J genes are TRBV6-5 and TRBJ2-2; TRBD1 agrees at 7 bases. Per the germline V gene, CDR1 is MNHEY and CDR2 is SVGAGI. The CDR3 is made up of 13 amino acids. The trim removed 6 bases at V and 6 bases at J, leaving 4 bases unmatched. The DNA of the CDR3 is TGTGCCAGCAGGGAAACAGGGGCCGGGGAGCTGTTTTTT. Amino acid sequence: CASRETGAGELFF.

CDR3: CAISTGTGSGEQYF. In DNA form, the CDR3 reads TGTGCCATCAGTACCGGGACAGGGTCGGGAGAGCAGTACTTC. This chain connects TRBV10-3 to TRBJ2-7; 9 nucleotides agree with TRBD1. The CDR3 spans 14 residues. J lost 7 bases, V lost 5 bases, and 9 bases had no gene match. Per germline, CDR1 ENHRY and CDR2 SYGVKD.

The table lists this clonotype with a few counts. V usage is TRBV6-2 or TRBV6-3 and J usage is TRBJ2-1; 11 nucleotides match TRBD2. The CDR3 has 16 residues. Per the germline V gene, CDR1 is MNHEY and CDR2 is SVGEGT. The ends lost 2 bases at V and 6 bases at J; junction bases unmatched: 6. This CDR3 reads CASSYRSGGAFNEQFF. The CDR3 region has the DNA TGTGCCAGCAGTTACCGTAGCGGGGGGGCATTCAATGAGCAGTTCTTC.

This clonotype was seen many times. The chain combines TRBV28 with TRBJ1-5, with unresolved D. V lost 3 bases, J lost 6 bases, and 6 bases lay in between. The CDR3 totals 12 residues. Per the germline V gene, CDR1 is MDHEN and CDR2 is SYDVKM. This chain's CDR3 is CASSFAGQPQHF. CDR3 nucleotide sequence: TGTGCCAGCAGTTTCGCAGGTCAGCCCCAGCATTTT.

Many counts were recorded for this clonotype. This rearrangement joins TRBV24-1 to TRBJ1-5; D not resolved. CDR3 length: 14 residues. CDR1 and CDR2 from the germline V gene are KGHDR and SFDVKD. Between the trimmed V and J ends, which lost 4 bases and 5 bases, there was a span of 11 bases. This chain's CDR3 is CATSEAGWDQPQHF. In DNA, the CDR3 is TGTGCCACCAGTGAGGCGGGGTGGGATCAGCCCCAGCATTTT.

The chain combines TRBV4-1 with TRBJ2-1; 8 bases agree with TRBD2. Looked up from germline, CDR1 is MGHRA and CDR2 is YSYEKL. The J segment lost 0 bases and the V segment lost 4 bases, leaving 2 bases of the junction unmatched. The CDR3 loop spans 15 amino acids. CDR3 protein: CASSRSGSSYNEQFF. The CDR3 region has the DNA TGCGCCAGCAGCCGAAGCGGGAGCTCCTACAATGAGCAGTTCTTC.

This clonotype was recorded many times. This chain joins TRBV13 and TRBJ1-2; perhaps TRBD1 as D (6 bases). CDR3 size: 14 residues. V was trimmed by 7 bases and J by 7 bases, leaving 19 bases between them. Germline lookup yields CDR1 PRHDT and CDR2 FYEKMQ (reference sequence). As DNA, the CDR3 is TGTGCCAGCAACTTGGGGGCCTCTCGTGGTGGCTACACCTTC. As protein: CASNLGASRGGYTF.